This T cell receptor (beta chain) emerged from a study of CD4 and CD8 cells across lung adenocarcinoma regions. TCRdb re-analysed the PCR reads in MiXCR, keeping a single row per CDR3 protein. The sample yields roughly 2,400 distinct CDR3 sequences, roughly two thirds seen once. The V gene end was trimmed by 4 bases and the J gene end by 0 bases; junction bases not matched to a gene: 5. This CDR3 region has 18 residues. Germline CDR1 is MNHNS and CDR2 is SASEGT. What was sequenced was CD4+ T cells from the center of a lung tumor. This rearrangement joins TRBV6-1 to TRBJ2-2, with 13 bases matching TRBD2. This TCR came from a female donor with lung adenocarcinoma. The CD4 and CD8 labels of this study may be unreliable. CDR3 protein: CASSGLAGGSTNTGELFF. The DNA of the CDR3 is TGTGCCAGCAGTGGACTAGCGGGGGGCTCTACGAACACCGGGGAGCTGTTTTTT.